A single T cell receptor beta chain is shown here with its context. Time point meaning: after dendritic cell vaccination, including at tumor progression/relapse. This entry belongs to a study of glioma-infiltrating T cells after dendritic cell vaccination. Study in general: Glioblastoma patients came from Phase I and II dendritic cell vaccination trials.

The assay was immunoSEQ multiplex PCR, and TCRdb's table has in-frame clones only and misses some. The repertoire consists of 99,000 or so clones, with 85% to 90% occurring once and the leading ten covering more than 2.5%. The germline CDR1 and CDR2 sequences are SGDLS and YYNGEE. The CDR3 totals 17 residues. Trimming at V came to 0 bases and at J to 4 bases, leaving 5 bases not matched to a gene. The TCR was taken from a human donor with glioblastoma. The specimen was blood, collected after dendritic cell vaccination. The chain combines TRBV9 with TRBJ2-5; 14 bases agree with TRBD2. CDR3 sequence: CASSVGTSGGHGETQYF. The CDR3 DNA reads TGTGCCAGCAGCGTAGGGACTAGCGGGGGGCATGGAGAGACCCAGTACTTC.